The rows below give T cell receptor beta chains drawn from one sample of a study of blood T cell repertoires in COVID-19. The repertoire was sequenced with immunoSEQ multiplex PCR; TCRdb's copy has only in-frame clones and lacks some. The table includes around 45,000 clones, 69% detected once. Sequencing was performed on peripheral blood. The receptors stem from a man older than 75 with acute or convalescent COVID-19. CDR3s include the opening cysteine and the closing phenylalanine or tryptophan. A D gene is named only where the DNA matches it firmly. For some rows the clone size is stated as once, few or many, or as a class when expanded; others skip it.

TRBJ1-2 | TRBV3-1/TRBV3-2 | . | once | 13 | TGTGCCAGCAGCCCATCGGGGAGGGATGGCTACACCTTC | CASSPSGRDGYTF
TRBJ1-2 | TRBV7-2 | . | once | 12 | TGTGCCAGCAGCGGGGGAGGCTATGGCTACACCTTC | CASSGGGYGYTF
TRBJ2-3 | TRBV5-1 | TRBD2 | few | 15 | TGCGCCAGCAGCTTAGAGCGGGGGGCCCCAGATACGCAGTATTTT | CASSLERGAPDTQYF
TRBJ1-1 | TRBV20-1 | . | . | 14 | TGCAGTGCTAGTCTCCAGGGAGGCTCCACTGAAGCTTTCTTT | CSASLQGGSTEAFF
TRBJ1-1 | TRBV10-3 | TRBD1 | . | 15 | TGTGCCATCAGCCCAGACAGGGGAAGACGCACTGAAGCTTTCTTT | CAISPDRGRRTEAFF
TRBJ2-3 | TRBV19 | TRBD2 | . | 16 | TGTGCCAGTAGTACCCTACTAGCGGGAGACACAGATACGCAGTATTTT | CASSTLLAGDTDTQYF
TRBJ1-2 | TRBV12-3/TRBV12-4 | . | . | 13 | TGTGCCAGCAGTCCCGACAGTATGTCTGGCTACACCTTC | CASSPDSMSGYTF
TRBJ2-3 | TRBV11-2 | . | . | 18 | TGTGCCAGCAGCTTATTTGTCCGGGCGGGGGCTAGCACAGATACGCAGTATTTT | CASSLFVRAGASTDTQYF
TRBJ1-5 | TRBV2 | . | once | 15 | TGTGCCAGCAGTACACAGGGTCTAAGCAATCAGCCCCAGCATTTT | CASSTQGLSNQPQHF
TRBJ2-7 | TRBV10-3 | TRBD1 | . | 14 | TGTGCCATCAGTGAGGGGGACAGGTCCTACGAGCAGTACTTC | CAISEGDRSYEQYF
TRBJ1-1 | TRBV2 | . | . | 11 | TGTGCCAGCATCAGCAGGACTGAAGCTTTCTTT | CASISRTEAFF
TRBJ2-3 | TRBV5-1 | TRBD2 | . | 18 | TGCGCCAGCAGCTCAAACCCGGGACTAGCGGGGGTTCTAGATACGCAGTATTTT | CASSSNPGLAGVLDTQYF
TRBJ2-1 | TRBV18 | TRBD2 | . | 14 | TGTGCCAGCTCGCCACTAGCGGGAGGAGATGAGCAGTTCTTC | CASSPLAGGDEQFF
TRBJ1-2 | TRBV5-6 | TRBD1 | . | 15 | TGTGCCAGCAGTACGACCAGGACAGGGGGCTATGGCTACACCTTC | CASSTTRTGGYGYTF
TRBJ1-5 | TRBV6-6 | . | . | 16 | TGTGCCAGCAGTTACTCCCGACAGCTAAGCAATCAGCCCCAGCATTTT | CASSYSRQLSNQPQHF
TRBJ2-5 | TRBV29-1 | TRBD2 | . | 12 | TGCAGCGTCGGGGACTATCAAGAGACCCAGTACTTC | CSVGDYQETQYF
TRBJ1-1 | TRBV7-9 | . | . | 13 | TGTGCCAGCAGCTTATTCGGAGACACTGAAGCTTTCTTT | CASSLFGDTEAFF
TRBJ1-6 | TRBV18 | . | . | 14 | TGTGCCAGCTCACCGTTCCCCCGAGATTCACCCCTCCACTTT | CASSPFPRDSPLHF
TRBJ2-3 | TRBV5-1 | . | . | 15 | TGCGCCAGCAGCTTGGTTAGGTCGGGGGAAGATACGCAGTATTTT | CASSLVRSGEDTQYF
TRBJ1-2 | TRBV30 | . | once | 12 | TGTGCCTGGAGACAGGTCATCTATGGCTACACCTTC | CAWRQVIYGYTF
TRBJ2-1 | TRBV7-9 | TRBD2 | . | 18 | TGTGCCAGCAGCCTCCGTCGGGGGGGCCAACCTGGACGTGGTGAGCAGTTCTTC | CASSLRRGGQPGRGEQFF
TRBJ2-3 | TRBV10-3 | TRBD2 | . | 16 | TGTGCCATCAGTGAGTCCCCGGGAGGCTCCACAGATACGCAGTATTTT | CAISESPGGSTDTQYF
TRBJ1-6 | TRBV5-1 | . | . | 15 | TGCGCCAGCAGCCCGACATCCGGGGAAAATTCACCCCTCCACTTT | CASSPTSGENSPLHF
TRBJ1-2 | TRBV19 | TRBD1 | . | 17 | TGTGCCAGTAGGCCGGGACAGGGGCCCTCCCTAAGGGATGGCTACACCTTC | CASRPGQGPSLRDGYTF
TRBJ1-2 | TRBV7-9 | . | . | 13 | TGTGCCAGCAGCGCTACAGGGAACTATGGCTACACCTTC | CASSATGNYGYTF
TRBJ2-7 | TRBV4-1 | TRBD1 | . | 17 | TGCGCCAGCAGCCACAATACCGGGACAGAAAGCTCCTACGAGCAGTACTTC | CASSHNTGTESSYEQYF
TRBJ2-1 | TRBV19 | TRBD1 | . | 16 | TGTGCCAGTAGTATTCGGGACAGGGGTCCCTACAATGAGCAGTTCTTC | CASSIRDRGPYNEQFF
TRBJ2-7 | TRBV7-9 | TRBD1 | . | 13 | TGTGCCAGCACCCGGGACAGGGACTACGAGCAGTACTTC | CASTRDRDYEQYF
TRBJ2-5 | TRBV2 | TRBD2 | . | 15 | TGTGCCAGCAGTGTTGGTAGCGGGGGGCGGGAGACCCAGTACTTC | CASSVGSGGRETQYF
TRBJ2-1 | TRBV3-1/TRBV3-2 | . | . | 12 | TGTGCCAGCAGCCTAACGGACAATGAGCAGTTCTTC | CASSLTDNEQFF
TRBJ2-1 | TRBV7-3 | TRBD2 | . | 14 | TGTGCCAGCAGCGCAGCGGGGGGGCAAAATGAGCAGTTCTTC | CASSAAGGQNEQFF
TRBJ2-1 | TRBV11-2 | TRBD1 | . | 15 | TGTGCCAGCAGCATTGGACAGGGGGCGGTTAATGAGCAGTTCTTC | CASSIGQGAVNEQFF
TRBJ1-1 | TRBV20-1 | TRBD1 | . | 12 | TGCAGTGCTAGTGGGGACAGCGCTGAAGCTTTCTTT | CSASGDSAEAFF
TRBJ1-1 | TRBV30 | . | . | 13 | TGTGCCTGGTACTACAGGGCGGTCACTGAAGCTTTCTTT | CAWYYRAVTEAFF
TRBJ1-2 | TRBV6-5 | . | . | 14 | TGTGCCAGCAGTTTTTCGGACAGCCGCTATGGCTACACCTTC | CASSFSDSRYGYTF
TRBJ1-6 | TRBV7-9 | . | . | 16 | TGTGCCAGCAGCTTGACCATGGACAGCTATAATTCACCCCTCCACTTT | CASSLTMDSYNSPLHF
TRBJ1-5 | TRBV19 | . | . | 18 | TGTGCCAGTAGTAAAGAGGGTCGGGAGAACTATAGCAATCAGCCCCAGCATTTT | CASSKEGRENYSNQPQHF